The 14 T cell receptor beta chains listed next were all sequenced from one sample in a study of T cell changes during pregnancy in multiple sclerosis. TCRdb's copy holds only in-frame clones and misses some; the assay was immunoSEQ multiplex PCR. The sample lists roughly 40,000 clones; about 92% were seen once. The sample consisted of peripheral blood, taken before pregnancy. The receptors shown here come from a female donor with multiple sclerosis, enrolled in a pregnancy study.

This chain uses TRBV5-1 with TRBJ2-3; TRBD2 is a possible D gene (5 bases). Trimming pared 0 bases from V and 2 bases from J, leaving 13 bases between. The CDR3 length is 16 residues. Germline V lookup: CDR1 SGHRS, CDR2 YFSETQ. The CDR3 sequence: CASSLGPSFFTDTQYF. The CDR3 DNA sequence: TGCGCCAGCAGCTTGGGTCCTAGCTTTTTCACAGATACGCAGTATTTT. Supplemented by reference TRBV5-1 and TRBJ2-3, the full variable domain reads KAGVTQTPRYLIKTRGQQVTLSCSPISGHRSVSWYQQTPGQGLQFLFEYFSETQRNKGNFPGRFSGRQFSNSRSEMNVSTLELGDSALYLCASSLGPSFFTDTQYFGPGTRLTVL.

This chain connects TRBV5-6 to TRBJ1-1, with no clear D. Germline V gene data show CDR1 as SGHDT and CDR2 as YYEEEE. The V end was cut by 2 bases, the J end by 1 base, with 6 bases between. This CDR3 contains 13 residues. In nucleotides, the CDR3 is TGTGCCAGCAGCTTTACGGGGAACACTGAAGCTTTCTTT. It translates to CASSFTGNTEAFF. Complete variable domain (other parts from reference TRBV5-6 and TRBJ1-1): DAGVTQSPTHLIKTRGQQVTLRCSPKSGHDTVSWYQQALGQGPQFIFQYYEEEERQRGNFPDRFSGHQFPNYSSELNVNALLLGDSALYLCASSFTGNTEAFFGQGTRLTVV.

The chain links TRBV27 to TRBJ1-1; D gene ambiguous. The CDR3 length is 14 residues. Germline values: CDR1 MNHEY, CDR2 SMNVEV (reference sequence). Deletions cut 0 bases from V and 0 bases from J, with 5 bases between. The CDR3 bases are TGTGCCAGCAGTTTATCCGCGGTGAACACTGAAGCTTTCTTT. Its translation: CASSLSAVNTEAFF.

This CDR3 reads CASSPNSYSGANVLTF. The CDR3 DNA sequence: TGTGCCAGCAGTCCCAACAGCTACTCTGGGGCCAACGTCCTGACTTTC. The chain couples TRBV2 to TRBJ2-6; D not resolved. Trimming took 5 bases from V and 0 from J, leaving 11 bases between them. The length of the CDR3 is 16 residues. Germline V gives CDR1 SNHLY, CDR2 FYNNEI.

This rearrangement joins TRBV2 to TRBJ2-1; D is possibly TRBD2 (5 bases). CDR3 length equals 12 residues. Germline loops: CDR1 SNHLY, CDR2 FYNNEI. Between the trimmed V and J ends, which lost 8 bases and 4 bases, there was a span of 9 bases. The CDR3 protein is CASRRIYNEQFF. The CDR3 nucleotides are TGTGCCAGCCGGAGGATATACAATGAGCAGTTCTTC.

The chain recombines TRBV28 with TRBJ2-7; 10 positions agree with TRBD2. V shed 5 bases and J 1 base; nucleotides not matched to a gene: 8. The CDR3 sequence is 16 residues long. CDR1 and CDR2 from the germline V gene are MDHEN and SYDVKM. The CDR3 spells CASSTTELAGSYEQYF. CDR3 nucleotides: TGTGCCAGCAGTACAACGGAACTAGCGGGATCCTACGAGCAGTACTTC.

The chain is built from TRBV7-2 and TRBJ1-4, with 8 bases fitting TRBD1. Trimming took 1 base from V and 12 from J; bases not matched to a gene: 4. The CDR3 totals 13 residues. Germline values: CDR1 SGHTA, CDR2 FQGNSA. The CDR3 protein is CASSLGQGTQLFF. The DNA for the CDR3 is TGTGCCAGCAGCTTAGGACAGGGGACCCAACTGTTTTTT.

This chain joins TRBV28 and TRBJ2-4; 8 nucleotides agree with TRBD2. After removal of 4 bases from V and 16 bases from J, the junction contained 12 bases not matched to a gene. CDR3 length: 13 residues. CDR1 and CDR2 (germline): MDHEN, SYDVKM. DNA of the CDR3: TGTGCCAGCAGTTCACCGACTCGGGGGGGGAATTACTTC. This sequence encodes CASSSPTRGGNYF.

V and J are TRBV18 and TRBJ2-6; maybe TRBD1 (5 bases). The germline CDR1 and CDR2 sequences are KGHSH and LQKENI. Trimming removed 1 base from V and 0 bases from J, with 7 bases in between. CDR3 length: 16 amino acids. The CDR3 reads CASSPQDISGANVLTF. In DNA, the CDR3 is TGTGCCAGCTCACCACAGGACATCTCTGGGGCCAACGTCCTGACTTTC.

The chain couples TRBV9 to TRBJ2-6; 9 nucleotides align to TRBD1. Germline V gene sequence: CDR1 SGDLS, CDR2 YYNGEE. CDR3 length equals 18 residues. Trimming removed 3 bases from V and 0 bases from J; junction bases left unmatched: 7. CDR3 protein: CASSGRDREYSGANVLTF. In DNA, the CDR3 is TGTGCCAGCAGCGGCCGGGACAGGGAATACTCTGGGGCCAACGTCCTGACTTTC. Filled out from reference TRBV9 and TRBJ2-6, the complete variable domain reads DSGVTQTPKHLITATGQRVTLRCSPRSGDLSVYWYQQSLDQGLQFLIQYYNGEERAKGNILERFSAQQFPDLHSELNLSSLELGDSALYFCASSGRDREYSGANVLTFGAGSRLTVL.

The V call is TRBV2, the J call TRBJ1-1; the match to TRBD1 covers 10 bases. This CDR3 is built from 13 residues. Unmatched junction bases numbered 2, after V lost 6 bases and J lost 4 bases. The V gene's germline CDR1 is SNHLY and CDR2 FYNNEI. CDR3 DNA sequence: TGTGCCAGCAGCGGGACAGGGGCCACTGAAGCTTTCTTT. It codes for CASSGTGATEAFF.

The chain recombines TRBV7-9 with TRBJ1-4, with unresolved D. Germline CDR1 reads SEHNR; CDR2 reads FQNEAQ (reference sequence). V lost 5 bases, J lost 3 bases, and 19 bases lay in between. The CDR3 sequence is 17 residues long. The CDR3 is CASSVEVFGVANEKLFF. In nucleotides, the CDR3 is TGTGCCAGCAGCGTAGAGGTGTTCGGGGTGGCTAATGAAAAACTGTTTTTT.

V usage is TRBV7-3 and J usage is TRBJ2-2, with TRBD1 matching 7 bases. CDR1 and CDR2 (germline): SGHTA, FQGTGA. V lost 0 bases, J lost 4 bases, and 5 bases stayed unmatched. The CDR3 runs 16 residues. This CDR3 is CASSLTGTAPTGELFF. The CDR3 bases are TGTGCCAGCAGCTTAACCGGGACAGCCCCCACCGGGGAGCTGTTTTTT.

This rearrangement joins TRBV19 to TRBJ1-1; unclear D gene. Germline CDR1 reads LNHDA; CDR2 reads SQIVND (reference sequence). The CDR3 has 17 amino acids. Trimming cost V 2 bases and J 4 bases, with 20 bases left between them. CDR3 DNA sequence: TGTGCCAGTAGTATAAGAGTTGGCGGGGTGCGAAGCACTGAAGCTTTCTTT. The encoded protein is CASSIRVGGVRSTEAFF.